This TCR beta chain was recovered during a study of CD8 T cells in ankylosing spondylitis. This clonotype was picked up one time. The antigen is not known. As the method for making TCR beta libraries, quantitative 5'-RACE with molecular barcodes was used. TCRdb itself ran the 5' RACE reads through MiXCR, one entry per CDR3 protein. The sample holds roughly 470,000 distinct CDR3 sequences, approximately 26% seen once. This CDR3 comprises 14 residues. Germline values: CDR1 SEHNR, CDR2 FQNEAQ (reference sequence). Trimming stripped 2 bases from V and 9 bases from J, with 14 bases between. Study-wide findings and caveats: A TCR beta motif of roughly eight highly homologous variants appeared characteristic of ankylosing spondylitis blood. Relatively scarce in peripheral blood, disease-linked clones were CD8+. Enrichment of disease-linked clones was reportedly significant in matched ankylosing spondylitis synovial fluid.

This clonotype originated in a male donor with ankylosing spondylitis. Sequenced sample: blood, either unsorted or a sorted T cell fraction (not recorded which). V and J are TRBV7-9 and TRBJ2-1; D might be TRBD2 (5 bases). The CDR3 sequence is CASSLLSGEGEQFF. The CDR3 nucleotides read TGTGCCAGCAGCTTACTGTCAGGAGAGGGTGAGCAGTTCTTC.